Listed below are T cell receptor beta chains from one sample, sequenced in a study of blood T cell repertoires in COVID-19. TCRdb keeps only in-frame clones here, not all; method: immunoSEQ multiplex PCR. This sample has under 250,000 clones, with roughly 86% found just once. Sample: peripheral blood. The receptors originated from an older woman who had recovered from COVID-19. The CDR3 runs from the conserved cysteine through the conserved F or W. The D gene is left open where the match is weak. Clone size, where shown, is once, few, many, or a class for clones that have expanded.

>TRBV6-6|TRBD1|.|TRBJ2-7
TGTGCCAGCAGCATTCTTAGGACAGGGTCCTACGAGCAGTACTTC
CASSILRTGSYEQYF
>TRBV29-1|.|.|TRBJ1-1
TGCAGCGTCGCTTCCAGGGGTGGGGGTGAAGCTTTCTTT
CSVASRGGGEAFF
>TRBV2|.|.|TRBJ1-1
TGTGCCAGCAACCTCGACAGCCAGGTCAGGGCTTTCTTT
CASNLDSQVRAFF
>TRBV6-5|TRBD2|.|TRBJ2-7
TGTGCCAGCAGTTACTCGATAATAGCGGGGGGCCTAGGGCAGTACTTC
CASSYSIIAGGLGQYF
>TRBV2|.|.|TRBJ2-5
TGTGCCAGCAGGCAGAACCAAGAGACCCAGTACTTC
CASRQNQETQYF
>TRBV20-1|.|few|TRBJ1-1
TGCAGTGCTAGAGCGGGGGCTGAAGCTTTCTTT
CSARAGAEAFF
>TRBV7-2|TRBD1|.|TRBJ1-1
TGTGCCAGCAGCCGGGACAGGTCTTTGGCTTTCTTT
CASSRDRSLAFF
>TRBV5-1|TRBD1|.|TRBJ2-1
TGCGCCAGCAGCGGACAGGGTTCGTACTACAATGAGCAGTTCTTC
CASSGQGSYYNEQFF
>TRBV7-3|.|few|TRBJ1-6
TGTGCCAGCAGTGCCGATGGTTTACACCATTCACCCCTCCACTTT
CASSADGLHHSPLHF
>TRBV28|TRBD1|.|TRBJ1-1
TGTGCCAGCAGCAGAGGACAGGGAGTGACTGAAGCTTTCTTT
CASSRGQGVTEAFF
>TRBV19|.|.|TRBJ1-1
TGTGCCAGTACCACCGGACTCAGCCCTGAAGCTTTCTTT
CASTTGLSPEAFF
>TRBV6-5|.|.|TRBJ1-2
TGTGCCAGCAGTCGGGAGACCTATGGCTACACCTTC
CASSRETYGYTF
>TRBV5-1|TRBD1|few|TRBJ2-7
TGCGCCAGCAACTGGGCCAGGGGGAGTTACGAGCAGTACTTC
CASNWARGSYEQYF
>TRBV6-5|.|.|TRBJ2-7
TGTGCCAGCTCCAGACAGGCCTCCTACGAGCAGTACTTC
CASSRQASYEQYF
>TRBV5-6|.|once|TRBJ2-3
TGTGCCAGCAGCGTCACCCCAGGCACAGATACGCAGTATTTT
CASSVTPGTDTQYF
>TRBV19|.|.|TRBJ1-3
TGTGCCAGTAGTATAGGAACACCCATCTCTGGAAACACCATATATTTT
CASSIGTPISGNTIYF
>TRBV6-4|TRBD1|.|TRBJ1-2
TGTGCCAGCAGTGCAGGTCCGGGACAGATATATGGCTACACCTTC
CASSAGPGQIYGYTF
>TRBV7-3|TRBD1|once|TRBJ1-2
TGTGCCAGCAGCTTATCACAGGGGGGCGGCTACACCTTC
CASSLSQGGGYTF
>TRBV6-5|.|few|TRBJ1-2
TGTGCCAGCAGCCCCGGAGGGAGATATGGCTACACCTTC
CASSPGGRYGYTF
>TRBV6-5|TRBD2|.|TRBJ2-1
TGTGCCAGCAGCTTCCTAGCGGGGGGTTACAATGAGCAGTTCTTC
CASSFLAGGYNEQFF
>TRBV7-2|.|.|TRBJ1-1
TGTGCCAGCAGCTCGGTCGGTTTGTACACTGAAGCTTTCTTT
CASSSVGLYTEAFF
>TRBV29-1|.|.|TRBJ2-2
TGCAGCGTTGGAGACACCGGGGAGCTGTTTTTT
CSVGDTGELFF